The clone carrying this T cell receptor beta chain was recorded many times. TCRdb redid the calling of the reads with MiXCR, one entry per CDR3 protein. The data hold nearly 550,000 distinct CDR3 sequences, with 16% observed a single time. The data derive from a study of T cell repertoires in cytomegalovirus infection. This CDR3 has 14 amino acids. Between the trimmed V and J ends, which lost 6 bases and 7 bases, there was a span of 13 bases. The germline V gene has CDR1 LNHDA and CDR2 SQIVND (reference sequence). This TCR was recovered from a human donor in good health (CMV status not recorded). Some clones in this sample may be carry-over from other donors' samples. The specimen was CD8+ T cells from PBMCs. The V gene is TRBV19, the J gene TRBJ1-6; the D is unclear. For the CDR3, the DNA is TGTGCCAGTAGCACCAGAAGGGAGAATTCACCCCTCCACTTT. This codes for CASSTRRENSPLHF.